Included here is one T cell receptor (beta chain) sequence, with context. Its antigen remains unidentified. The Susac syndrome patients fit the recently defined diagnostic criteria for definite or probable disease. The data were taken from a study of CD8 T cells in Susac syndrome. Study in general: Patients with Susac syndrome had blood drawn and were at that point therapy-naive, on corticosteroids, or on intravenous immunoglobulin alone. Study-wide points: Susac-specific public clones found in total CD8+ repertoires numbered roughly 15, and those in CD8+ TEMRA repertoires numbered five.

V gave up 7 bases and J gave up 5 bases; unmatched junction bases: 8. The CDR3 totals 14 residues. Reverse transcription of about 0.45 to 1 ug RNA was performed with random hexamers. From the immunoSEQ multiplex PCR reads, TCRdb called clonotypes with MiXCR, one entry per CDR3 protein. The sample includes more than 80,000 distinct CDR3 sequences, approximately 93% of them seen just once. Sequences were obtained from CD8+ T cells from PBMCs. This clonotype was obtained from a human donor with Susac syndrome. The chain combines TRBV12-3 or TRBV12-4 with TRBJ2-1; TRBD1 aligns across 7 bases. The CDR3 sequence: CASTSQGTHNEQFF. The CDR3 DNA reads TGTGCCAGCACTTCACAGGGGACCCACAATGAGCAGTTCTTC.